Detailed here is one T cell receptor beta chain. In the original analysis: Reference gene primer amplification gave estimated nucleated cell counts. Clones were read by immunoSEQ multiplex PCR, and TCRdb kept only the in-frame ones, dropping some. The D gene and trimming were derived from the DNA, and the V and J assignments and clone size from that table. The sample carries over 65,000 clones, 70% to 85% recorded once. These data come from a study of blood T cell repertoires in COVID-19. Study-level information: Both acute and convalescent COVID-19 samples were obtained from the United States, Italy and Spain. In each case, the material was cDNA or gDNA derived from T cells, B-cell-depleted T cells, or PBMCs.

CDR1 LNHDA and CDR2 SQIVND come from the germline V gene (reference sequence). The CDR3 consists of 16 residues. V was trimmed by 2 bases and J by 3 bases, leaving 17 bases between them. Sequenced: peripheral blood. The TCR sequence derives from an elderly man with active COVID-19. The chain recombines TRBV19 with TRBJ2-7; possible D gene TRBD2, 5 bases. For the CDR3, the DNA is TGTGCCAGTAGTATAAGTTCCAGCGGCTCTATCTACGAGCAGTACTTC. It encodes CASSISSSGSIYEQYF. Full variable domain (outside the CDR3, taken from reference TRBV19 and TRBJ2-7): DGGITQSPKYLFRKEGQNVTLSCEQNLNHDAMYWYRQDPGQGLRLIYYSQIVNDFQKGDIAEGYSVSREKKESFPLTVTSAQKNPTAFYLCASSISSSGSIYEQYFGPGTRLTVT.